This T cell receptor beta chain was identified during a study of cytomegalovirus exposure and HLA in healthy donors. General study points: TCR beta V- and J-gene trimming was later associated with a missense DCLRE1C variant. In a later analysis, CMV-associated beta chains were mostly HLA-associated, it appeared. Indistinguishable V segments, including TRBV6-2 and TRBV6-3, were excluded. A few chains tied to CMV proved CMV antigen-specific in vitro.

With V trimmed by 11 bases and J by 1 base, 9 bases remained unmatched. The CDR3 extends over 14 amino acids. The germline V gene has CDR1 ENHRY and CDR2 SYGVKD. This clone was counted a few times. Its antigen is unidentified. A multiplex PCR was run with 60 Vbeta primers and 13 Jbeta primers. Using immunoSEQ multiplex PCR, the repertoire was profiled, and TCRdb retains in-frame clones only, with some absent. The sample has fewer than 250,000 clones, about four fifths seen once. The clonotype originates from a woman between 50 and 59 years old in good health and CMV-seropositive. The sample consisted of PBMCs. This chain connects TRBV10-3 to TRBJ1-2, with TRBD1 matching over 8 bases. In DNA, the CDR3 is TGTGCCGTCGGGACAGGCTCAGATAACTATGGCTACACCTTC. It specifies CAVGTGSDNYGYTF.